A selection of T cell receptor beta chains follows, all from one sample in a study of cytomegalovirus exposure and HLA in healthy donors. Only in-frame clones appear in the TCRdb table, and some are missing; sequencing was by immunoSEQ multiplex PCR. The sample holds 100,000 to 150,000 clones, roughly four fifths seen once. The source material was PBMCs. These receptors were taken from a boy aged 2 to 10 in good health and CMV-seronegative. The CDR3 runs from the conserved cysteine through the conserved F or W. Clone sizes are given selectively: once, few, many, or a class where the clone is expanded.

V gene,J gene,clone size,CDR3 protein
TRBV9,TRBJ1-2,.,CASSVDQGEDYGYTF
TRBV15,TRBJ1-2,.,CATSRDQARGLDGYTF
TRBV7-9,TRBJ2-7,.,CASGTGSDEQYF
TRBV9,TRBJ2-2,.,CASSPRVAGAYTGELFF
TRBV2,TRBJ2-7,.,CASSPPSSGPPYEQYF
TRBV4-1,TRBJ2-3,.,CASSPSLGANTQYF
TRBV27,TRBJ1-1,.,CASSPNYQAEAFF
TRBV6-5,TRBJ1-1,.,CATGQGGRNTEAFF
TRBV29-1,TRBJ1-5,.,CSVVVVGQGQPQHF
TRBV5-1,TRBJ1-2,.,CASSLGGYSDGYTF
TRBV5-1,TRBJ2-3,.,CASSLASYSDTQYF
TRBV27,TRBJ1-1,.,CASGSPTRRGQRTEAFF
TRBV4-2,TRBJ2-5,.,CASSQSKTGPATLQETQYF
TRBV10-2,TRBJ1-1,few,CASSEWAGNTEAFF
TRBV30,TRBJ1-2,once,CAWRVRDRDTFNYGYTF
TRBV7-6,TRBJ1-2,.,CASHDRSYGYTF
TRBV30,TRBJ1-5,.,CAWSAQPSQPQHF
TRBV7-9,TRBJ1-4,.,CASSLGGLSEKLFF
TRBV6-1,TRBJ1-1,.,CASSVRDRGVVSTEAFF
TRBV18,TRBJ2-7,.,CASSPRDSHVYEQYF
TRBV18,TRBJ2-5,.,CASSPPGTGGETQYF
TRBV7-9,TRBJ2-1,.,CASSPGPDSRNEQFF
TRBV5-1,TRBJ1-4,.,CASSGGLNEKLFF
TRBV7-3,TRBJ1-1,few,CASREAGNTEAFF
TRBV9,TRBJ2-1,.,CASSGGTSGTSYNEQFF
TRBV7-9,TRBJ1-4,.,CSSSFHGTGEKLFF
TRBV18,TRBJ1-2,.,CASSPGSDRGGYGYTF
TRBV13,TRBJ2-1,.,CASSTGLATFSYNEQFF
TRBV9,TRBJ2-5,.,CASSDVREAKETQYF
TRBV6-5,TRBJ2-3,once,CASSYSLAGTDTQYF
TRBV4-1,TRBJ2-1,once,CASSQVAAELTYNEQFF
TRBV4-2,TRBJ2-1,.,CASSQEVEGHNEQFF
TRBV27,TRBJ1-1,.,CASSLEGVSGTEAFF
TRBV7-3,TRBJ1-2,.,CASSERAGAGYGYTF
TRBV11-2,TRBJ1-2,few,CASSSLRDRGIYGYTF
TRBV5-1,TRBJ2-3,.,CASSLIGGDTDTQYF
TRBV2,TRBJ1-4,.,CASSPGQGATNEKLFF
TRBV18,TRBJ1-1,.,CASSPAGWTGSSNTEAFF
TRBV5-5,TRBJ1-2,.,CASSLAANYGYTF
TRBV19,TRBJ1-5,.,CASSPPGQHSNQPQHF
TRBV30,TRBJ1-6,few,CAWSVLGGNNSPLHF
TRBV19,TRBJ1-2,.,CASSIVGRGRDGYTF
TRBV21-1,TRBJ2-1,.,CASSHPRGGTLSSYNEQFF